Shown below are 7 T cell receptor beta chains from a single sample sequenced in a study of cytomegalovirus exposure and HLA in healthy donors. PCR involved 60 Vbeta and 13 Jbeta primers. The data were produced by immunoSEQ multiplex PCR, yet TCRdb's version contains in-frame clones alone and is incomplete. The table lists around 160,000 clones, around 80% of them singletons. Sequenced: PBMCs. The receptors were gathered from a woman in her forties in good health and CMV-seropositive.

In DNA form, the CDR3 reads TGTGCCATCGGAGTAAGCGGGTACAGCTCCTACGAGCAGTACTTC. Translated, it gives CAIGVSGYSSYEQYF. The gene calls are TRBV10-3 and TRBJ2-7, with TRBD2 as a possible D gene (6 bases). The V gene lost 8 bases and the J gene lost 0 bases, with 17 bases spanning the gap. The germline gives CDR1 ENHRY, CDR2 SYGVKD. The length of the CDR3 is 15 residues.

This clone was counted only a few times. V usage is TRBV6-6 and J usage is TRBJ1-5; the match to TRBD1 covers 7 bases. This CDR3 has 14 amino acids. The junction had 9 bases not matched to a gene; V was cut back by 8 bases and J by 5 bases. The germline V gene encodes CDR1 MNHNY and CDR2 SVGAGI (reference sequence). The CDR3 DNA reads as TGTGCCAGCGAAAAGGGGGACAGAGATCAGCCCCAGCATTTT. As protein: CASEKGDRDQPQHF.

The chain recombines TRBV19 with TRBJ1-1, with D perhaps matching TRBD1 (6 bases). The V gene's germline CDR1 is LNHDA and CDR2 SQIVND (reference sequence). This CDR3 is 14 amino acids long. V was shortened by 4 bases and J by 0 bases, with 9 bases between the two germline ends. The CDR3 DNA reads as TGTGCCAGTAGTACCCGACAGGTGAACACTGAAGCTTTCTTT. Amino acids: CASSTRQVNTEAFF.

The chain employs TRBV11-2 and TRBJ1-1; tentatively, D is TRBD1 (5 bases). V was shortened by 1 base and J by 3 bases, with 12 bases between the two germline ends. Germline assignment: CDR1 SGHAT and CDR2 FQNNGV. CDR3 length: 15 residues. The CDR3 region is CASSLAGGVDTEAFF. CDR3 sequence (DNA): TGTGCCAGCAGCTTAGCGGGGGGGGTCGACACTGAAGCTTTCTTT. Variable domain in full (rest from reference TRBV11-2 and TRBJ1-1): EAGVAQSPRYKIIEKRQSVAFWCNPISGHATLYWYQQILGQGPKLLIQFQNNGVVDDSQLPKDRFSAERLKGVDSTLKIQPAKLEDSAVYLCASSLAGGVDTEAFFGQGTRLTVV.

This clone was found a few times. CDR3 DNA sequence: TGTGCCAGTCGCAGGGGAGCAGGCTACAATGAGCAGTTCTTC. It encodes CASRRGAGYNEQFF. V usage is TRBV19 and J usage is TRBJ2-1, with a weak D call TRBD1 (6 bases). In germline, CDR1 is LNHDA, CDR2 SQIVND (reference sequence). Trimming left V 8 bases short and J 3 bases short, with 14 bases between. The CDR3 contains 14 residues.

This chain connects TRBV9 to TRBJ2-1, with a possible D match to TRBD2 (6 bases). CDR1 SGDLS and CDR2 YYNGEE come from the germline V gene. The CDR3 covers 15 residues. V lost 0 bases and J lost 10, with 17 bases in between. CDR3 coding DNA: TGTGCCAGCAGCGTAGATGGGGGGACGATAGACGAGCAGTTCTTC. Translated, it gives CASSVDGGTIDEQFF.

This chain links TRBV30 with TRBJ2-1; 8 bases align to TRBD2. V was clipped by 3 bases and J by 8 bases; unmatched bases: 12. The CDR3 is 15 residues long. CDR1 and CDR2 from the germline V gene are GTSNPN and SVGIG (reference sequence). CDR3 sequence: CAWRADSGTTYEQFF. The CDR3 nucleotides read TGTGCCTGGAGAGCGGATAGCGGGACTACATATGAGCAGTTCTTC.